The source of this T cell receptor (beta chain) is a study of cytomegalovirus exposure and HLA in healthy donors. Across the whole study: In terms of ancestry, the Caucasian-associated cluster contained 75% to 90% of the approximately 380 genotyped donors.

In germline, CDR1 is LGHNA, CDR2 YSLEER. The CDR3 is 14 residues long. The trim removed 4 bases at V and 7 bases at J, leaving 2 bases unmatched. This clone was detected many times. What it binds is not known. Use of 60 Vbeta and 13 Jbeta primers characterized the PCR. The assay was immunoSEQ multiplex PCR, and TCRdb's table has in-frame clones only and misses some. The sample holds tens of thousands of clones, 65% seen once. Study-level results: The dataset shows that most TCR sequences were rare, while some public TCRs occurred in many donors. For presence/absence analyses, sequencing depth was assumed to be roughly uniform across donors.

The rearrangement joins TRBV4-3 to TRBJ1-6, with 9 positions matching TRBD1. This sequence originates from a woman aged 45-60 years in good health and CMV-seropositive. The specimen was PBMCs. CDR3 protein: CASSLGTGNSPLHF. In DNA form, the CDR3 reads TGCGCCAGCAGCCTCGGGACAGGGAATTCACCCCTCCACTTT.